This TCR beta chain is from a study of radiation and T cells in renal cell carcinoma. Study-level findings and limits: In blood, top tumor clones expanded by 2 weeks, shrinking by 4.

TCRdb keeps only in-frame clones here, not all; method: immunoSEQ multiplex PCR. The profile shows approximately 94,000 clones, 82% of them singletons. Stated time point: baseline pretreatment blood. Indicated treatment: 15 Gy SBRT to primary tumor, nephrectomy 4 weeks later. After SBRT, blood was collected at 2 and 4 weeks, plus baseline. This renal cell carcinoma was of the clear cell type. CDR1 SGHTA and CDR2 FQGNSA come from the germline V gene. The CDR3 totals 11 residues. Deletions cut 2 bases from V and 3 bases from J, with 2 bases between. About this clone itself: As yet, its antigen is unknown.

This TCR derives from a man aged 55 to 69 with renal cell carcinoma. The rearrangement uses TRBV7-2 and TRBJ2-7, with D unclear. Sequenced material: blood, taken from a patient whose treatment included radiotherapy and nephrectomy. The CDR3 is CASSLRYEQYF. In nucleotides, the CDR3 is TGTGCCAGCAGCTTACGCTACGAGCAGTACTTC. Full variable domain (missing parts from reference TRBV7-2 and TRBJ2-7): GAGVSQSPSNKVTEKGKDVELRCDPISGHTALYWYRQSLGQGLEFLIYFQGNSAPDKSGLPSDRFSAERTGGSVSTLTIQRTQQEDSAVYLCASSLRYEQYFGPGTRLTVT.